This T cell receptor (beta chain) derives from a study of OX40 agonist ivuxolimab in advanced cancers. Study as a whole: Patients were given ivuxolimab, an antibody that agonizes OX40 (CD134).

This clone showed up just once. After removal of 3 bases from V and 8 bases from J, the junction contained 6 bases not matched to a gene. Germline lookup yields CDR1 MDHEN and CDR2 SYDVKM. This CDR3 is built from 13 residues. The assay was immunoSEQ multiplex PCR, and TCRdb's table has in-frame clones only and misses some. This sample has around 100,000 clones; 85% to 95% occur once, and the top ten carry 0.54%. This chain links TRBV28 with TRBJ1-2; 7 bases match TRBD1. Sequenced material: CD4+ or CD8+ T cells sorted from blood, taken in a trial of the OX40 agonist ivuxolimab. The receptor's source is an adult with an advanced solid tumor such as melanoma, head and neck, liver or kidney cancer. The CDR3 reads CASSFTGAGGYTF. CDR3 in DNA: TGTGCCAGCAGTTTCACAGGGGCGGGAGGCTACACCTTC.